In its sample, the clone carrying this T cell receptor beta chain was seen a few times. What it binds is unknown. As handled by the study authors: After removing out-of-frame reads, millions of distinct TCRbeta sequences remained. Data came from immunoSEQ multiplex PCR; TCRdb stores just in-frame clones and leaves some out. The D gene and trimming were derived from the DNA, and the V and J assignments and clone size from that table. Of 64,000 or so clones listed, roughly 80% are singletons. This record comes from a study of memory CD4+ T cells and cytomegalovirus serostatus. Study results and limitations: CD4+ memory repertoires contained about 40% of the roughly 150 reported CMV TCRbeta sequences. CMV serostatus prediction reached median AUC approximately 0.95, or 0.91 with US-trained model.

Single viable CD3+CD4+CD8-CD45RO+ cells were sorted as the memory CD4+ T cells. This receptor was identified in an adult in good health and CMV-seronegative. The sample comprised memory CD4+ T cells from blood.

The CDR3 protein is CASSTGQGNTIYF. The CDR3 region has the DNA TGTGCCAGCAGCACGGGACAGGGAAACACCATATATTTT. The V gene is TRBV5-6, the J gene TRBJ1-3; 7 bases align to TRBD1. The junction had 2 bases not matched to a gene; V was cut back by 4 bases and J by 4 bases. The CDR3 has 13 amino acids. Germline CDR1 is SGHDT and CDR2 is YYEEEE. The full variable domain, completed using reference TRBV5-6 and TRBJ1-3, is DAGVTQSPTHLIKTRGQQVTLRCSPKSGHDTVSWYQQALGQGPQFIFQYYEEEERQRGNFPDRFSGHQFPNYSSELNVNALLLGDSALYLCASSTGQGNTIYFGEGSWLTVV.